This TCR beta chain was documented in a study of post-analysis software for immune sequencing data. Only a few counts were recorded for this clonotype. The antigen is unknown. The germline V and J ends were trimmed by 7 bases and 2 bases, with 18 bases remaining between them. The germline V gene encodes CDR1 SQVTM and CDR2 ANQGSEA. The CDR3 runs to 14 residues. Every TCR beta cDNA library bore unique molecular identifiers. TCRdb re-derived calls from the PCR reads in MiXCR, one entry per CDR3 protein. The sample has around 770,000 distinct CDR3 sequences, around 45% seen once. Regarding the study as a whole: TRBV segments more frequent in patients than in controls numbered five and included TRBV5-6, TRBV5-1 and TRBV20-1.

The TCR comes from a girl between 5 and 17 years old with multiple sclerosis. Sequencing was done on a sample of blood. The J gene is TRBJ2-7, the V gene TRBV29-1, with D maybe TRBD2 (6 bases). CDR3: CSALVWGLTYEQYF. Written as DNA, the CDR3 is TGCAGCGCCTTGGTGTGGGGACTCACCTACGAGCAGTACTTC.